This TCR beta chain comes out of a study of cytomegalovirus exposure and HLA in healthy donors. Study-wide context: Previous work identified roughly 120 million unique TCR beta sequences from around 200 million T cells. Regarding the study as a whole: One variant, a missense change in DCLRE1C, was linked in a later analysis to TCR beta V- and J-gene trimming. According to an earlier analysis, most TCR beta V segments yielded productive rearrangements about 90% or about 30% of the time.

CDR3 length: 13 residues. V dropped 2 bases and J dropped 6; count of bases not matched to a gene: 5. Germline values: CDR1 SGDLS, CDR2 YYNGEE. Comment on this clone: The antigen is undetermined.

The study ran its PCR with 60 Vbeta and 13 Jbeta primers. Repertoires were generated with immunoSEQ multiplex PCR, while TCRdb's copy carries only in-frame clones and drops some. Here the sample spans more than 150,000 clones, more than 65% being singletons. The receptor's source is a man aged 50 to 59 in good health and CMV-seronegative. Material for sequencing was PBMCs. This rearrangement joins TRBV9 to TRBJ2-7; 7 bases line up with TRBD1. CDR3 sequence: CASSVRGLGEQYF. In nucleotides, the CDR3 is TGTGCCAGCAGCGTTAGGGGGCTCGGCGAGCAGTACTTC. Full variable domain (missing parts from reference TRBV9 and TRBJ2-7): DSGVTQTPKHLITATGQRVTLRCSPRSGDLSVYWYQQSLDQGLQFLIQYYNGEERAKGNILERFSAQQFPDLHSELNLSSLELGDSALYFCASSVRGLGEQYFGPGTRLTVT.